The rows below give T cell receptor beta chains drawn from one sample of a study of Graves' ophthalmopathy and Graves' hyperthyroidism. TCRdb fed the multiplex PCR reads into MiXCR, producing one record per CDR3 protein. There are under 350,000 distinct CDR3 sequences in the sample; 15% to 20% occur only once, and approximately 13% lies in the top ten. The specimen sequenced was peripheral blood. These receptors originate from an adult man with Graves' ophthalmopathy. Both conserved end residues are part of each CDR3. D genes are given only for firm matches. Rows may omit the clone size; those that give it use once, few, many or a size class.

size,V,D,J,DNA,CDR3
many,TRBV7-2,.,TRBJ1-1,TGTGCCAGCAGCCGCAGGGCAGGCCGGAACACTGAAGCTTTCTTT,CASSRRAGRNTEAFF
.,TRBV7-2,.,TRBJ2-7,TGTGCCAGCAGCTTACAGGACAACTACGAGCAGTACTTC,CASSLQDNYEQYF
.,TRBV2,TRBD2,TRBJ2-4,TGTGCCAGCGGGACGGGAGGGAACATTCAGTACTTC,CASGTGGNIQYF
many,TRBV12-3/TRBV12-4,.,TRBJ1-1,TGTGCCAGCAGTGCGGGAGGTTTCGGGAAGGAGAACACTGAAGCTTTCTTT,CASSAGGFGKENTEAFF
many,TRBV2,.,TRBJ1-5,TGTGCCAGCAGTGAATCCCAGGTGGGGAATCAGCCCCAGCATTTT,CASSESQVGNQPQHF
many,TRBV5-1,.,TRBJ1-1,TGCGCCAGCAGCTTGGGACCTCTGAACACTGAAGCTTTCTTT,CASSLGPLNTEAFF
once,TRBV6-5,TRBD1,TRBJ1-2,TGTGCCAGCAGTTCAGGGGACAGGGACTACGATAACTATGGCTACACCTTC,CASSSGDRDYDNYGYTF
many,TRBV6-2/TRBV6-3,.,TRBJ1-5,TGTGCCAGCAGTTACGCTGGCCACCTCAATCAGCCCCAGCATTTT,CASSYAGHLNQPQHF
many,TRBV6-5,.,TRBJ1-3,TGTGCCAGCAGTTACGGTCTCTCTGGAAACACCATATATTTT,CASSYGLSGNTIYF
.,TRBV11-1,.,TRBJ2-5,TGTGCCAGCAGCTCCGGGGGGCCGGCGGGAGCCTGGGAGACCCAGTACTTC,CASSSGGPAGAWETQYF
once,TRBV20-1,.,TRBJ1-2,TGCAGTGCCTGGGACAATAACTATGGCTACACCTTC,CSAWDNNYGYTF
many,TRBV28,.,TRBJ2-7,TGTGCCAGCAGCCCGCCCGACAGATACGAGCAGTACTTC,CASSPPDRYEQYF
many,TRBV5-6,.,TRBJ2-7,TGTGCCAGCAGGGGGCCCTTGGGGGAGCAGTACTTC,CASRGPLGEQYF
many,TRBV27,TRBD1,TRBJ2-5,TGTGCCAGCAGTATTACAGGGGAAGAGACCCAGTACTTC,CASSITGEETQYF
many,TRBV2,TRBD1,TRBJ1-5,TGTGCCAGCAGCGGGACAGGCTCCTTGAACGGTCAGCCCCAGCATTTT,CASSGTGSLNGQPQHF
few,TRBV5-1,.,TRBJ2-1,TGCGCCAGCACCTGGACGGACAGTCAGCAGTTCTTC,CASTWTDSQQFF
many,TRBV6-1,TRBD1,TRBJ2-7,TGTGCCAGCAGCGGACAGGACATTCCCCACGAGCAGTACTTC,CASSGQDIPHEQYF
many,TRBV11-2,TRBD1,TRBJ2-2,TGTGCCAGCAGCTTAATGGGACAGGGGGCGTTCGGGGAGCTGTTTTTT,CASSLMGQGAFGELFF
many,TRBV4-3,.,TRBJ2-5,TGCGCCAGCAGCCCCCGGCTTTTAGGGACCTCGGTGTACCAAGAGACCCAGTACTTC,CASSPRLLGTSVYQETQYF
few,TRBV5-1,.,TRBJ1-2,TGCGTCAGCAGCTGGGTAGGACGGCGTGAGGATGGCTACACCTTC,CVSSWVGRREDGYTF
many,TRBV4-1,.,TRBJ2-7,TGCGCCAGCAGCCAACCTTATCTGACAGGATTATCCTACGAGCAGTACTTC,CASSQPYLTGLSYEQYF
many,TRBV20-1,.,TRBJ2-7,TGCAGTGCTAGTATCGCTGGGATAGCTGCCTCCGAGCAGTACTTC,CSASIAGIAASEQYF
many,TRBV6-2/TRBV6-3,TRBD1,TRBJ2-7,TGTGCCAGCAGCCCTCGCCCCGGGACAGGGACCTACGAGCAGTACTTC,CASSPRPGTGTYEQYF
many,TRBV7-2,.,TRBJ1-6,TGTGCCAGCAGCTTAGCGGCCGGGGGTAATTCACCCCTCCACTTT,CASSLAAGGNSPLHF
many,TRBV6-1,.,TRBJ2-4,TGTGCCAGCAGTGAAGCTGGCAAAAACATTCAGTACTTC,CASSEAGKNIQYF
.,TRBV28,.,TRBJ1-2,TGTGCCAGCAGTTACAGAGCAAATGGCTACACCTTC,CASSYRANGYTF
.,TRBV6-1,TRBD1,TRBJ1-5,TGTGCCAGCAGCGAAAAGAGGACAGGCCAGCCCCAGCATTTT,CASSEKRTGQPQHF
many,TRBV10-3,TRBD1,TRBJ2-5,TGTGCCATCAGTCCTGGACAGGGACGAGAGACCCAGTACTTC,CAISPGQGRETQYF
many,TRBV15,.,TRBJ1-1,TGTGCCACCAGCAGACCGCAGCTGAACACTGAAGCTTTCTTT,CATSRPQLNTEAFF
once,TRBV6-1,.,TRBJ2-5,TGTGCCAGCAAGTCGGGGGGCAGGGAGACCCAGTACTTC,CASKSGGRETQYF
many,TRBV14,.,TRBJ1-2,TGTGCCAACAGCCAAGTGAGGGGCGATGGCTACACCTTC,CANSQVRGDGYTF
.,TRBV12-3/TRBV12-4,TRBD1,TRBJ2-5,TGTGCCAGCAGCCTTACAGGGGGCGCTAGGGGAGAGACCCAGTACTTC,CASSLTGGARGETQYF
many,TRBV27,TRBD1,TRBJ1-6,TGTGCCAGCAGTTCTAGGACAGGGGTGAATTCACCCCTCCACTTT,CASSSRTGVNSPLHF
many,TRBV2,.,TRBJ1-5,TGTGCCAGCAGTGCGCGGTCCCGGTCTCAGCCCCAGCATTTT,CASSARSRSQPQHF
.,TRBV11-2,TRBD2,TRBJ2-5,TGTGCCAGCAGCCCAGCGGGAGGGAGCCAAGAGACCCAGTACTTC,CASSPAGGSQETQYF
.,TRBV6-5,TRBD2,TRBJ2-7,TGTGCCAGCAGCTTAGCGGGAGATATTTACGAGCAGTACTTC,CASSLAGDIYEQYF
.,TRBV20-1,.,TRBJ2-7,TGCAGTGCTAGCCACCAGCCTAGCGTACTCTACGAGCAGTACTTC,CSASHQPSVLYEQYF
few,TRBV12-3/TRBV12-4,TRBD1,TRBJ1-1,TGTGCCAGCAAGGACAGGGGCGGGACTGAAGCTTTCTTT,CASKDRGGTEAFF
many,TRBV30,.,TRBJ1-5,TGTGCCTGGAGTATTGGACAGTCCTATAGCAATCAGCCCCAGCATTTT,CAWSIGQSYSNQPQHF
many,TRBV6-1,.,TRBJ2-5,TGTGCCAGCGGGATAGGGGTGAGACAAGAGACCCAGTACTTC,CASGIGVRQETQYF
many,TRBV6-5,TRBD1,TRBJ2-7,TGTGCCAGCTGCCGGGACAGGGTCGCCTACGAGCAGTACTTC,CASCRDRVAYEQYF
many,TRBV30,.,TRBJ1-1,TGTGCCTGGAGTGTCCAATCAGAGCGGGCTTTCTTT,CAWSVQSERAFF
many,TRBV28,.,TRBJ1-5,TGTGCCAGCAGGGTACAGGGATATGGCAATCAGCCCCAGCATTTT,CASRVQGYGNQPQHF
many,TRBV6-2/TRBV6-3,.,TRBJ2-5,TGTGCCAGCAGTTACTCGACGGGGCCAGAGACCCAGTACTTC,CASSYSTGPETQYF
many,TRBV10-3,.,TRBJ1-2,TGTGCCATCCGGAGGGACGGGTCCTATGGCTACACCTTC,CAIRRDGSYGYTF
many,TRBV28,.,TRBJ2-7,TGTGCCAGCAGTCAACGGCCGGACGAGCAGTACTTC,CASSQRPDEQYF
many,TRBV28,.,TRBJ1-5,TGTGCCAGCAGTAAACGTTTGGGGGGCCGTAGCAATCAGCCCCAGCATTTT,CASSKRLGGRSNQPQHF
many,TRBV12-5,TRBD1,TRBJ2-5,TGTGCTAGTGCCGGGACAGGGGAAGAGACCCAGTACTTC,CASAGTGEETQYF